These 22 T cell receptor beta chains share one sample of origin, sequenced in a study of shared clonotypes between healthy human individuals. The table came from immunoSEQ multiplex PCR; TCRdb's copy has only in-frame clones and leaves some out. Seen here are approximately 1,500,000 clones, around 98% observed once, and the top ten hold 0.4% to 0.55%. Sequencing input: naive CD4+ T cells sorted from blood. Subset: CD45RA+ positively selected. These receptors all come from a man aged 25-45 years in good health.

V and J are TRBV7-2 and TRBJ2-2, with TRBD1 matching over 8 bases. J was trimmed by 6 bases and V by 1 base; bases with no gene match: 4. The CDR3 contains 15 residues. Germline CDR1 SGHTA, CDR2 FQGNSA. CDR3 in DNA: TGTGCCAGCAGCTTAGAGGACAGGGTGGCCGGGGAGCTGTTTTTT. This encodes CASSLEDRVAGELFF.

The gene calls are TRBV5-6 and TRBJ2-7, with 8 bases that match TRBD1. Germline V gives CDR1 SGHDT, CDR2 YYEEEE. Unmatched junction bases numbered 5, after V lost 0 bases and J lost 3 bases. This CDR3 has 15 amino acids. The CDR3 protein is CASSLVGTGIYEQYF. CDR3 DNA sequence: TGTGCCAGCAGCTTGGTGGGGACAGGTATCTACGAGCAGTACTTC.

This clone has only one observation. Here the CDR3 DNA reads TGTGCCAGCAGCTTGAGTGCTTATGGAAACACCATATATTTT. This gives the protein CASSLSAYGNTIYF. This rearrangement joins TRBV5-8 to TRBJ1-3, with unresolved D. Germline CDR1 reads SGHTS; CDR2 reads YDEGEE. Trimming pared 1 base from V and 3 bases from J, leaving 8 bases between. The CDR3 totals 14 residues. Based on the CDR3 plus reference TRBV5-8 and TRBJ1-3, the full variable domain is EAGVTQSPTHLIKTRGQQATLRCSPISGHTSVYWYQQALGLGLQFLLWYDEGEERNRGNFPPRFSGRQFPNYSSELNVNALELEDSALYLCASSLSAYGNTIYFGEGSWLTVV.

Concerning this clone itself: In the same sample, other DNA sequences code for this CDR3. The V gene is TRBV18, the J gene TRBJ2-3; no firm D call. CDR3 size: 13 residues. Germline loops: CDR1 KGHSH, CDR2 LQKENI. Trimming pared 3 bases from V and 0 bases from J, leaving 4 bases between. The CDR3 region is CASSPSSTDTQYF. The DNA for the CDR3 is TGTGCCAGCTCACCCTCTAGCACAGATACGCAGTATTTT.

The chain carries TRBV29-1 and TRBJ2-5, with TRBD2 matching over 7 bases. J lost 2 bases, V lost 4 bases, and 7 bases had no gene match. This CDR3 contains 14 residues. Per the germline V gene, CDR1 is SQVTM and CDR2 is ANQGSEA. The CDR3 nucleotides are TGCAGCGTTGGGTACGCGGGAGCGCAAGAGACCCAGTACTTC. Its translation: CSVGYAGAQETQYF.

The rearrangement links TRBV19 to TRBJ1-1; possibly TRBD1 for D (5 bases). Trimming shortened V by 7 bases and J by 4 bases, and 13 bases separated the two germline ends. Germline V lookup: CDR1 LNHDA, CDR2 SQIVND (reference sequence). The CDR3 loop spans 13 amino acids. The CDR3, as DNA: TGTGCCAGTACTACAAGTCAGGGCACTGAAGCTTTCTTT. Amino acids: CASTTSQGTEAFF. The full variable domain, rest sourced from reference TRBV19 and TRBJ1-1, is DGGITQSPKYLFRKEGQNVTLSCEQNLNHDAMYWYRQDPGQGLRLIYYSQIVNDFQKGDIAEGYSVSREKKESFPLTVTSAQKNPTAFYLCASTTSQGTEAFFGQGTRLTVV.

A single count supports this clone. The chain recombines TRBV28 with TRBJ2-1; TRBD2 matches at 12 bases. CDR3 size: 15 residues. The J segment lost 8 bases and the V segment lost 2 bases, leaving 4 bases of the junction unmatched. CDR1 and CDR2 from the germline V gene are MDHEN and SYDVKM. The CDR3: CASSLRLAGADEQFF. Here the CDR3 DNA reads TGTGCCAGCAGTTTACGACTAGCGGGAGCGGATGAGCAGTTCTTC. The full variable domain, its missing parts supplied by reference TRBV28 and TRBJ2-1, is DVKVTQSSRYLVKRTGEKVFLECVQDMDHENMFWYRQDPGLGLRLIYFSYDVKMKEKGDIPEGYSVSREKKERFSLILESASTNQTSMYLCASSLRLAGADEQFFGPGTRLTVL.

This clone occurred once. This chain joins TRBV6-6 and TRBJ2-7, with 11 bases fitting TRBD2. V trimming: 2 bases; J trimming: 5 bases; junction bases outside the gene matches: 5. The germline V gene encodes CDR1 MNHNY and CDR2 SVGAGI (reference sequence). The CDR3 consists of 15 residues. The DNA of the CDR3 is TGTGCCAGCAGTTACACACTAGCGGGAGCTGACGAGCAGTACTTC. Protein sequence: CASSYTLAGADEQYF.

The V call is TRBV11-2, the J call TRBJ2-1; 10 nucleotides line up with TRBD2. With 5 bases clipped from V and 4 bases from J, the junction kept 5 bases outside the gene matches. CDR3 length: 15 amino acids. Germline values: CDR1 SGHAT, CDR2 FQNNGV. Here the CDR3 DNA reads TGTGCCAGCAGCGGCCTAGCGGGAGCTTACAATGAGCAGTTCTTC. Protein sequence: CASSGLAGAYNEQFF. The full variable domain, rest sourced from reference TRBV11-2 and TRBJ2-1, is EAGVAQSPRYKIIEKRQSVAFWCNPISGHATLYWYQQILGQGPKLLIQFQNNGVVDDSQLPKDRFSAERLKGVDSTLKIQPAKLEDSAVYLCASSGLAGAYNEQFFGPGTRLTVL.

This chain uses TRBV7-6 with TRBJ2-4; TRBD1 aligns across 11 bases. V lost 1 base and J lost 2; bases outside the gene matches: 1. Germline CDR1 reads SGHVS; CDR2 reads FNYEAQ. This CDR3 has 16 amino acids. CDR3 DNA sequence: TGTGCCAGCAGCTTAGGGACAGGGGGCACCAAAAACATTCAGTACTTC. Protein sequence: CASSLGTGGTKNIQYF.

The chain recombines TRBV2 with TRBJ2-1; 8 bases map to TRBD1. This CDR3 is built from 20 residues. V dropped 4 bases and J dropped 2; count of bases not matched to a gene: 19. CDR1 SNHLY and CDR2 FYNNEI come from the germline V gene. The chain's CDR3 is CASSVPVSQKTGVAYNEQFF. In DNA, the CDR3 is TGTGCCAGCAGTGTCCCTGTCTCCCAAAAGACAGGGGTGGCCTACAATGAGCAGTTCTTC.

The genes are TRBV7-6 and TRBJ2-1; 12 bases align to TRBD2. After removal of 8 bases from V and 4 bases from J, the junction contained 12 bases not matched to a gene. The CDR3 consists of 17 residues. Germline loops: CDR1 SGHVS, CDR2 FNYEAQ. The CDR3 DNA reads TGTGCCAGCCGGGGGACTAGCGGGCCTACCGGATACAATGAGCAGTTCTTC. Amino acid sequence: CASRGTSGPTGYNEQFF. The whole variable domain, remainder taken from reference TRBV7-6 and TRBJ2-1, is GAGVSQSPRYKVTKRGQDVALRCDPISGHVSLYWYRQALGQGPEFLTYFNYEAQQDKSGLPNDRFSAERPEGSISTLTIQRTEQRDSAMYRCASRGTSGPTGYNEQFFGPGTRLTVL.

This clone was recorded only once. The chain employs TRBV14 and TRBJ1-1; D is ambiguous. CDR3 length: 15 amino acids. The ends were cut back, 1 base at V and 6 bases at J, with 15 bases in the middle. Germline V gives CDR1 SGHDN, CDR2 FVKESK. CDR3 nucleotide sequence: TGTGCCAGCAGCCAAGGGCCCTTGAGGTCCGCTGAAGCTTTCTTT. Translating gives CASSQGPLRSAEAFF. Complete variable domain (other parts from reference TRBV14 and TRBJ1-1): EAGVTQFPSHSVIEKGQTVTLRCDPISGHDNLYWYRRVMGKEIKFLLHFVKESKQDESGMPNNRFLAERTGGTYSTLKVQPAELEDSGVYFCASSQGPLRSAEAFFGQGTRLTVV.

The chain uses TRBV6-1 and TRBJ2-7; TRBD2 aligns across 11 bases. The germline gives CDR1 MNHNS, CDR2 SASEGT. V was pared by 5 bases and J by 7 bases, with 10 bases of the junction left unmatched. The length of the CDR3 is 15 residues. The CDR3 region has the DNA TGTGCCAGCAGTCGAACTGGACTAGCGGGTGAAGAGCAGTACTTC. Its protein product is CASSRTGLAGEEQYF.

The CDR3 coding sequence is TGTGCCAGCAGTTTATGGAGGAGGGGCGTTGCCTACAATGAGCAGTTCTTC. Translation: CASSLWRRGVAYNEQFF. V gene TRBV27 combines with J gene TRBJ2-1; tentative D call: TRBD2 (6 bases). Germline values: CDR1 MNHEY, CDR2 SMNVEV (reference sequence). The V and J ends lost 1 base and 2 bases respectively, with 15 bases between them. This CDR3 region has 17 residues.

The gene calls are TRBV27 and TRBJ2-1; TRBD2 aligns across 8 bases. V gave up 5 bases and J gave up 6 bases; unmatched junction bases: 9. The CDR3 is 15 amino acids. Germline assignment: CDR1 MNHEY and CDR2 SMNVEV (reference sequence). The CDR3 nucleotides are TGTGCCAGCAGTGCGCTAGCGGGTCTTCGCAATGAGCAGTTCTTC. This encodes CASSALAGLRNEQFF.

The CDR3 region is CASSYDGRWNTGELFF. CDR3 bases: TGTGCCAGCAGTTACGATGGCAGGTGGAACACCGGGGAGCTGTTTTTT. The chain links TRBV6-5 to TRBJ2-2; the D is unclear. Deletions cut 2 bases from V and 1 base from J, with 11 bases between. Germline loops: CDR1 MNHEY, CDR2 SVGAGI. The CDR3 has 16 residues.

This chain connects TRBV7-9 to TRBJ1-1; TRBD1 might be the D (6 bases). V was clipped by 1 base and J by 0 bases, with 21 bases between them. CDR3 length equals 19 residues. The germline V gene has CDR1 SEHNR and CDR2 FQNEAQ (reference sequence). The CDR3 DNA is TGTGCCAGCAGCTTAGGCCGCCCCACAGGGCCCCTTATGAACACTGAAGCTTTCTTT. Protein product: CASSLGRPTGPLMNTEAFF.

The chain joins TRBV28 to TRBJ2-5; TRBD1 matches 11 bases. The CDR3 covers 18 residues. Germline CDR1 and CDR2: MDHEN and SYDVKM. J was trimmed by 1 base and V by 2 bases; bases with no gene match: 9. CDR3 coding DNA: TGTGCCAGCAGTTTAGAACACCCGGGACAGGGGGGCCAAGAGACCCAGTACTTC. It specifies CASSLEHPGQGGQETQYF.

CDR3 sequence reads: CASSPRTGPFYEQYF. The CDR3 DNA reads as TGTGCCAGCAGCCCGCGGACGGGACCTTTCTACGAGCAGTACTTC. The chain links TRBV7-6 to TRBJ2-7; D is perhaps TRBD1 or TRBD2 (5 bases each). Per the germline V gene, CDR1 is SGHVS and CDR2 is FNYEAQ. The germline V and J ends were trimmed by 5 bases and 3 bases, with 17 bases remaining between them. The CDR3 has 15 amino acids.

V is TRBV7-9 and J is TRBJ2-1; D remains ambiguous. The CDR3 contains 13 residues. V dropped 4 bases and J dropped 9 bases, with 13 bases sitting between them. Germline V CDR1 and CDR2: SEHNR, FQNEAQ (reference sequence). The CDR3 sequence is CASSSQERSEQFF. CDR3 nucleotides: TGTGCCAGCAGCTCCCAGGAGCGAAGTGAGCAGTTCTTC. The whole variable domain, filled in from reference TRBV7-9 and TRBJ2-1, reads DTGVSQNPRHKITKRGQNVTFRCDPISEHNRLYWYRQTLGQGPEFLTYFQNEAQLEKSRLLSDRFSAERPKGSFSTLEIQRTEQGDSAMYLCASSSQERSEQFFGPGTRLTVL.

This clone was observed a single time. The chain uses TRBV29-1 and TRBJ2-7; 7 bases agree with TRBD1. Germline V lookup: CDR1 SQVTM, CDR2 ANQGSEA. The junction had 4 bases not matched to a gene; V was cut back by 6 bases and J by 2 bases. This CDR3 is built from 12 residues. CDR3 residues: CSVQTGAYEQYF. CDR3 in DNA: TGCAGCGTCCAAACAGGGGCCTACGAGCAGTACTTC.